The T cell receptor (beta chain) described here comes from a study of T cell responses to AZD1222 COVID-19 vaccine. Broader study findings: Baseline serostatus was positive in only a handful of AZD1222 recipients. Spike-spanning, vaccine-associated CD4 TCRs were dominant at 160-218 and 743-854. Spike-specific TCR breadth and depth grew following two AZD1222 doses.

This clone has only one observation. Its target is unknown. This CDR3 contains 13 residues. V lost 0 bases to trimming and J lost 7 bases, with 5 bases between them. CDR1 SGDLS and CDR2 YYNGEE come from the germline V gene. Here immunoSEQ multiplex PCR was the method, and the copy in TCRdb shows in-frame clones only, minus some. The sample lists about 94,000 clones; approximately 90% were seen once. The sequence was collected from an adult who received the AZD1222 COVID-19 vaccine. The sequencing here drew on peripheral blood, taken 28 days after the second AZD1222 dose. J is TRBJ1-6 and V is TRBV9, with D uncertain. The CDR3 DNA sequence: TGTGCCAGCAGCGTAGTGGAGAATTCACCCCTCCACTTT. Its protein product is CASSVVENSPLHF.